The 24 T cell receptor beta chains below were found in one sample sequenced in a study of T cells in localized non-small cell lung cancer. The method was immunoSEQ multiplex PCR; TCRdb's version includes in-frame clones alone and lacks a portion of them. The sample records around 50,000 clones, 70% to 90% being singletons. Sequenced here: peripheral blood, sampled before any cancer treatment. These receptors all stem from a woman aged 35 to 69 with stage I lung adenocarcinoma.

This CDR3 reads CASSLLPTGYTGELFF. In DNA, the CDR3 is TGTGCCAGCAGCTTACTGCCGACAGGGTACACCGGGGAGCTGTTTTTT. The genes are TRBV11-2 and TRBJ2-2; 7 nucleotides line up with TRBD1. V gave up 2 bases and J gave up 3 bases; unmatched junction bases: 6. This CDR3 has 16 residues. The V gene's germline CDR1 is SGHAT and CDR2 FQNNGV. Based on the CDR3 plus reference TRBV11-2 and TRBJ2-2, the full variable domain is EAGVAQSPRYKIIEKRQSVAFWCNPISGHATLYWYQQILGQGPKLLIQFQNNGVVDDSQLPKDRFSAERLKGVDSTLKIQPAKLEDSAVYLCASSLLPTGYTGELFFGEGSRLTVL.

V usage is TRBV10-3 and J usage is TRBJ1-2; tentative D call: TRBD1 (6 bases). Trimming took off 3 bases at V and 2 bases at J, with 13 bases between the two ends. CDR1 ENHRY and CDR2 SYGVKD come from the germline V gene. The CDR3 is 15 residues long. CDR3 protein: CAISDPQGTNYGYTF. CDR3 nucleotides: TGTGCCATCAGTGATCCTCAGGGGACAAACTATGGCTACACCTTC.

This sequence joins TRBV28 and TRBJ2-7; 9 bases are a match to TRBD2. Germline V lookup: CDR1 MDHEN, CDR2 SYDVKM. Trimming removed 7 bases from V and 7 bases from J; junction bases left unmatched: 11. The CDR3 is 14 residues long. DNA for the CDR3: TGTGCCAGCAATAAAGCGGGGGGAACGGCGGAGCAGTACTTC. Protein sequence: CASNKAGGTAEQYF.

The chain couples TRBV10-3 to TRBJ1-1; tentative D call: TRBD1 (6 bases). Trimming took 3 bases from V and 0 from J, leaving 8 bases between them. CDR3 length: 14 residues. Germline loops: CDR1 ENHRY, CDR2 SYGVKD. The CDR3 sequence: CAISEGDMNTEAFF. As DNA, the CDR3 is TGTGCCATCAGTGAAGGGGACATGAACACTGAAGCTTTCTTT.

The V and J genes are TRBV30 and TRBJ1-4; 7 bases are shared with TRBD1. There are 13 residues in the CDR3. After removal of 5 bases from V and 8 bases from J, the junction contained 8 bases not matched to a gene. CDR1 and CDR2 from the germline V gene are GTSNPN and SVGIG (reference sequence). The DNA for the CDR3 is TGTGCCTGGGGCCGGACAGGAGTAGAAAAACTGTTTTTT. This codes for CAWGRTGVEKLFF. The full variable domain, completed using reference TRBV30 and TRBJ1-4, is SQTIHQWPATLVQPVGSPLSLECTVEGTSNPNLYWYRQAAGRGLQLLFYSVGIGQISSEVPQNLSASRPQDRQFILSSKKLLLSDSGFYLCAWGRTGVEKLFFGSGTQLSVL.

The chain links TRBV1 to TRBJ2-7; the table calls TRBD2, which could not be checked here. TRBV1 is a recognized pseudogene. This CDR3 is built from 16 residues. In nucleotides, the CDR3 is TGCACCAGCAGGTTAGGGACTAGCGGGGGTTACTACGAGCAGTACTTC. It translates to CTSRLGTSGGYYEQYF.

CDR3 in DNA: TGTGCCAGCAGCCCCAACTCGGACCCAGGTTGGAATGGCTACACCTTC. It translates to CASSPNSDPGWNGYTF. V usage is TRBV6-6 and J usage is TRBJ1-2; D unclear. Germline lookup yields CDR1 MNHNY and CDR2 SVGAGI (reference sequence). Trimming cost V 6 bases and J 6 bases, with 23 bases left between them. The CDR3 sequence is 16 residues long.

The V and J genes are TRBV19 and TRBJ2-6; D perhaps matches TRBD1 (6 bases). The germline V gene has CDR1 LNHDA and CDR2 SQIVND (reference sequence). Trimming took off 7 bases at V and 3 bases at J, with 13 bases between the two ends. The CDR3 runs 15 residues. CDR3 in DNA: TGTGCCAGTACCTTAACAGGGAATGGGGCCAACGTCCTGACTTTC. This gives the protein CASTLTGNGANVLTF. Combining the CDR3 with reference TRBV19 and TRBJ2-6 gives the whole variable domain DGGITQSPKYLFRKEGQNVTLSCEQNLNHDAMYWYRQDPGQGLRLIYYSQIVNDFQKGDIAEGYSVSREKKESFPLTVTSAQKNPTAFYLCASTLTGNGANVLTFGAGSRLTVL.

This clone has a single count. The chain carries TRBV5-6 and TRBJ1-6; maybe TRBD1 (5 bases). The CDR3 has 15 amino acids. Trimming removed 6 bases at V and 7 bases at J, with 17 bases between. CDR1 and CDR2 (germline): SGHDT, YYEEEE. CDR3 bases: TGTGCCAGCACCGACTCCGGGACCGGGAATTCACCCCTCCACTTT. This translates into CASTDSGTGNSPLHF.

The chain is built from TRBV9 and TRBJ2-3; 12 bases line up with TRBD2. The CDR3 consists of 18 residues. Per the germline V gene, CDR1 is SGDLS and CDR2 is YYNGEE. J was trimmed by 1 base and V by 0 bases; bases with no gene match: 6. The CDR3 bases are TGTGCCAGCAGCGTAGACACTAGCGGGGGGACGGGCACAGATACGCAGTATTTT. Encoded protein: CASSVDTSGGTGTDTQYF.

The chain is built from TRBV13 and TRBJ2-5, with 10 positions matching TRBD2. The V segment lost 0 bases and the J segment 5 bases; nucleotides outside the gene matches: 9. The CDR3 sequence is 17 residues long. CDR1 is PRHDT, CDR2 FYEKMQ, per germline (reference sequence). CDR3 DNA: TGTGCCAGCAGCTTAGGCCGGAGCGGGGGGGCCCGGGAGACCCAGTACTTC. This translates into CASSLGRSGGARETQYF.

The chain links TRBV27 to TRBJ2-7, with 8 bases lining up with TRBD1. The CDR3 loop spans 16 amino acids. The V gene's germline CDR1 is MNHEY and CDR2 SMNVEV (reference sequence). V dropped 6 bases and J dropped 7; count of bases not matched to a gene: 17. The chain's CDR3 is CASRPRGQGSVREQYF. In DNA, the CDR3 is TGTGCCAGCAGACCCCGAGGACAGGGTAGCGTAAGAGAGCAGTACTTC.

The chain combines TRBV7-8 with TRBJ1-6; D unresolved. The V and J ends lost 1 base and 12 bases respectively, with 10 bases between them. The length of the CDR3 is 13 residues. Germline CDR1 SGHVS, CDR2 FQNEAQ. The CDR3 DNA reads TGTGCCAGCAGCTTAGTTGGCTATGGACCCCTCCACTTT. This codes for CASSLVGYGPLHF.

The rearrangement uses TRBV19 and TRBJ2-7; D not resolved. Trimming pared 2 bases from V and 0 bases from J, leaving 8 bases between. CDR1 LNHDA and CDR2 SQIVND come from the germline V gene (reference sequence). CDR3 length: 14 amino acids. CDR3 nucleotide sequence: TGTGCCAGTAGTATAAAACACCTCTCCTACGAGCAGTACTTC. Encoded protein: CASSIKHLSYEQYF.

The chain joins TRBV10-1 to TRBJ1-1, with a weak D call TRBD1 (5 bases). CDR3 size: 13 residues. The ends were cut back, 4 bases at V and 5 bases at J, with 11 bases in the middle. The germline CDR1 and CDR2 sequences are WNHNN and SYGVQD (reference sequence). The CDR3 is CASSAGFGTEAFF. Here the CDR3 DNA reads TGCGCCAGCAGTGCAGGGTTCGGGACTGAAGCTTTCTTT.

The V gene is TRBV6-5, the J gene TRBJ1-1; a weak D match, TRBD1 (6 bases). V gave up 6 bases and J gave up 4 bases, with 12 bases separating them. The V gene's germline CDR1 is MNHEY and CDR2 SVGAGI. The CDR3 sequence is 13 residues long. The DNA of the CDR3 is TGTGCCAGCAGCCGCCGGGGGGCCACTGAAGCTTTCTTT. This translates into CASSRRGATEAFF.

This clone was counted a few times. The rearrangement uses TRBV7-9 and TRBJ1-2; maybe TRBD1 (5 bases). CDR3 length: 14 amino acids. V lost 0 bases and J 6 bases, leaving 11 bases between the germline ends. Germline V gene lookup returns CDR1 SEHNR and CDR2 FQNEAQ (reference sequence). The CDR3, as DNA: TGTGCCAGCAGCTTAGCGCTCAGGGCAAATGGCTACACCTTC. Amino acids: CASSLALRANGYTF.

The chain recombines TRBV29-1 with TRBJ2-5; possibly TRBD1 for D (5 bases). CDR3 length: 12 amino acids. The germline gives CDR1 SQVTM, CDR2 ANQGSEA. Trimming stripped 2 bases from V and 1 base from J, with 5 bases between. The CDR3 coding sequence is TGCAGCGTTGAAAGGGGCCAAGAGACCCAGTACTTC. Protein product: CSVERGQETQYF.

V is TRBV19 and J is TRBJ2-4; weak D call: TRBD1 (5 bases). This CDR3 is built from 14 residues. Germline V gene sequence: CDR1 LNHDA, CDR2 SQIVND (reference sequence). Trimming left V 3 bases short and J 4 bases short, with 10 bases between. The CDR3 loop is CASSIQGAKNIQYF. CDR3 DNA: TGTGCCAGTAGTATTCAAGGGGCTAAAAACATTCAGTACTTC.

The chain employs TRBV30 and TRBJ2-7; D tentatively fits TRBD1 or TRBD2 (5 bases each). Trimming stripped 0 bases from V and 5 bases from J, with 8 bases between. Germline V lookup: CDR1 GTSNPN, CDR2 SVGIG (reference sequence). The CDR3 spans 12 residues. The chain's CDR3 is CAWSVRGHEQYF. The CDR3 DNA sequence: TGTGCCTGGAGTGTACGGGGCCACGAGCAGTACTTC.

V and J are TRBV5-1 and TRBJ1-6; D is ambiguous. Trimming stripped 0 bases from V and 7 bases from J, with 8 bases between. Germline loops: CDR1 SGHRS, CDR2 YFSETQ. The CDR3 loop spans 14 amino acids. CDR3 DNA sequence: TGCGCCAGCAGCTTGGGGAGGGAGAATTCACCCCTCCACTTT. Translated, it gives CASSLGRENSPLHF.

V gene TRBV5-6 combines with J gene TRBJ2-5; no definite D call. This CDR3 comprises 12 residues. Germline CDR1 SGHDT, CDR2 YYEEEE. With 2 bases removed from V and 5 bases from J, the gap between germline ends came to 7 bases. CDR3 amino acids: CASSLPRETQYF. Written as DNA, the CDR3 is TGTGCCAGCAGCTTACCGAGGGAGACCCAGTACTTC.

The chain combines TRBV5-8 with TRBJ1-6; 11 bases agree with TRBD1. Trimming at V came to 4 bases and at J to 10 bases, leaving 7 bases not matched to a gene. The CDR3 consists of 15 residues. Germline CDR1 reads SGHTS; CDR2 reads YDEGEE. CDR3 in DNA: TGTGCCAGCAGCATCGGGACAGGGGGGAGCTCACCCCTCCACTTT. Encoded protein: CASSIGTGGSSPLHF. Complete variable domain (other parts from reference TRBV5-8 and TRBJ1-6): EAGVTQSPTHLIKTRGQQATLRCSPISGHTSVYWYQQALGLGLQFLLWYDEGEERNRGNFPPRFSGRQFPNYSSELNVNALELEDSALYLCASSIGTGGSSPLHFGNGTRLTVT.

The J gene is TRBJ2-7, the V gene TRBV27; D gene unclear. Trimming stripped 10 bases from V and 5 bases from J, with 18 bases between. The CDR3 runs 13 residues. Germline V lookup: CDR1 MNHEY, CDR2 SMNVEV (reference sequence). This CDR3 reads CATSTALIHEQYF. The CDR3 region has the DNA TGTGCCACCTCCACAGCTTTGATCCACGAGCAGTACTTC.